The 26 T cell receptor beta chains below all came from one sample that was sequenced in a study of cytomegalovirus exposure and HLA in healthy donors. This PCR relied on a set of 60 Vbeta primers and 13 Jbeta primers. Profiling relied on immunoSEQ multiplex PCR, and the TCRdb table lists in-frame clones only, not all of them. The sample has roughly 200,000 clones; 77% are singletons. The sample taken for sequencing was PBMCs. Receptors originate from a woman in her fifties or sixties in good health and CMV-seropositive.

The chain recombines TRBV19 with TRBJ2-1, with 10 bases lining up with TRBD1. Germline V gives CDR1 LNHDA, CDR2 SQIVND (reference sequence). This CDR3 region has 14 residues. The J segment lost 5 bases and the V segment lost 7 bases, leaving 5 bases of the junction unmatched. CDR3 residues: CASIRQGADNEQFF. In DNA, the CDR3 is TGTGCCAGTATCCGACAGGGGGCGGACAATGAGCAGTTCTTC.

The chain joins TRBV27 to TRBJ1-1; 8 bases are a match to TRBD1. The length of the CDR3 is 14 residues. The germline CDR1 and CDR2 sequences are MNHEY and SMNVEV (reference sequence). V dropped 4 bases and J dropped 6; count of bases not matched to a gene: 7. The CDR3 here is CASSSGNRGSEAFF. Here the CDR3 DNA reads TGTGCCAGCAGTTCGGGAAACAGGGGGTCTGAAGCTTTCTTT.

CDR3 sequence reads: CASSPGGSRYEQYF. The CDR3 DNA sequence: TGTGCCAGCAGCCCAGGGGGGTCCCGCTACGAGCAGTACTTC. The V call is TRBV11-3, the J call TRBJ2-7, with a possible D match to TRBD1 (7 bases). Germline V gives CDR1 SGHNT, CDR2 YENEEA. With 5 bases removed from V and 3 bases from J, the gap between germline ends came to 14 bases. The CDR3 extends over 14 amino acids.

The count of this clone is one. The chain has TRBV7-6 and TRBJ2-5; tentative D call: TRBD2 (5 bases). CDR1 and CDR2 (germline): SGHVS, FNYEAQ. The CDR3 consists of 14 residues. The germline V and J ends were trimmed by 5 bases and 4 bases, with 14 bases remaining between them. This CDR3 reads CASSPRVGSETQYF. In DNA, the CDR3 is TGTGCCAGCAGCCCGCGGGTGGGGTCAGAGACCCAGTACTTC.

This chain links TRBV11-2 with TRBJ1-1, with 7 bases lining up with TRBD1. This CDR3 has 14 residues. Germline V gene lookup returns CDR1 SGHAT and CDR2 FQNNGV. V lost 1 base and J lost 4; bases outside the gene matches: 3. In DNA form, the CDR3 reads TGTGCCAGCAGCTTAGCACAGGGGCCCACTGAAGCTTTCTTT. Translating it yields CASSLAQGPTEAFF.

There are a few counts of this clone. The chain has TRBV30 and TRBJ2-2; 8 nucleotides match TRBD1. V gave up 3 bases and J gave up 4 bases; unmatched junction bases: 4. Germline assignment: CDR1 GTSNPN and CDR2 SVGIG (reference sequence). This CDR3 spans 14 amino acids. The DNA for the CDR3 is TGTGCCTGGAGAATAACAGGGGGCACCGGGGAGCTGTTTTTT. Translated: CAWRITGGTGELFF.

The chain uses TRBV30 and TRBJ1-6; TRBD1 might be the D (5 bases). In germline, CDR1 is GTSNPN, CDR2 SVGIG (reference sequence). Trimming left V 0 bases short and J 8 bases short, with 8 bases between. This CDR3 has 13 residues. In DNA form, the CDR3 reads TGTGCCTGGAGTGTACAAGGGGATTCACCCCTCCACTTT. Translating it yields CAWSVQGDSPLHF.

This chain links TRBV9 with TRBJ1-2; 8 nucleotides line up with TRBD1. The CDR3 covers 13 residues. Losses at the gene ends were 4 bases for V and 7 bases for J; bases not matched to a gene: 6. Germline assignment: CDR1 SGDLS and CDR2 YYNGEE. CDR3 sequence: CASSTRTGSGYTF. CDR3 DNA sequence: TGTGCCAGCAGCACGCGGACAGGGTCTGGCTACACCTTC. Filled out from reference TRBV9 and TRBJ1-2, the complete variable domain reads DSGVTQTPKHLITATGQRVTLRCSPRSGDLSVYWYQQSLDQGLQFLIQYYNGEERAKGNILERFSAQQFPDLHSELNLSSLELGDSALYFCASSTRTGSGYTFGSGTRLTVV.

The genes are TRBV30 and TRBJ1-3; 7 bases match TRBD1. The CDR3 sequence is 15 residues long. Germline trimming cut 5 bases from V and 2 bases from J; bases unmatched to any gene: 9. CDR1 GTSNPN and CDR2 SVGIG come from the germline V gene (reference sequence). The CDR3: CAWSVGQITGNTIYF. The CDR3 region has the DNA TGTGCCTGGTCAGTGGGACAGATAACTGGAAACACCATATATTTT.

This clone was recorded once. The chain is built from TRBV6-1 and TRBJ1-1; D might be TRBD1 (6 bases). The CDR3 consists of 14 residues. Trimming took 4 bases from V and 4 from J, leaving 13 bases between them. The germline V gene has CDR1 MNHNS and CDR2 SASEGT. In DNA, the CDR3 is TGTGCCAGCAGTGCCAAGGGGGGGGGCACTGAAGCTTTCTTT. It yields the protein CASSAKGGGTEAFF.

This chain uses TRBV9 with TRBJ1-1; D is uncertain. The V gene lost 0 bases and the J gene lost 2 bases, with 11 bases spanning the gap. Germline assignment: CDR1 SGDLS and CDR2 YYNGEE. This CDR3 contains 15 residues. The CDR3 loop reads CASSVGGEGNTEAFF. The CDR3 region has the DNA TGTGCCAGCAGCGTAGGCGGTGAAGGCAACACTGAAGCTTTCTTT.

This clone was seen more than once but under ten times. This chain's CDR3 is CASRNGNFTDSYEQYF. The CDR3 DNA follows: TGCGCCAGCAGGAACGGGAACTTCACCGACTCCTACGAGCAGTACTTC. This sequence joins TRBV5-1 and TRBJ2-7, with D perhaps TRBD2 (5 bases). V lost 5 bases to trimming and J lost 0 bases, with 18 bases between them. The germline V gene has CDR1 SGHRS and CDR2 YFSETQ. The CDR3 covers 16 residues.

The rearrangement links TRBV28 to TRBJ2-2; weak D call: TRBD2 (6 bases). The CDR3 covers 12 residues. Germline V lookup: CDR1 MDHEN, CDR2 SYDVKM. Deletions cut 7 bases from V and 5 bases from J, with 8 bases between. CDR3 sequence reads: CASTAGTGELFF. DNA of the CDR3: TGTGCCAGCACTGCGGGGACCGGGGAGCTGTTTTTT. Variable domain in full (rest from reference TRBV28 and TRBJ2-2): DVKVTQSSRYLVKRTGEKVFLECVQDMDHENMFWYRQDPGLGLRLIYFSYDVKMKEKGDIPEGYSVSREKKERFSLILESASTNQTSMYLCASTAGTGELFFGEGSRLTVL.

CDR3 bases: TGTGCCAGCAGTTTATCCGGGACAGGGGGCGATGAGGAAGCTTTCTTT. Amino acid sequence: CASSLSGTGGDEEAFF. The gene calls are TRBV28 and TRBJ1-1; 12 bases fit TRBD1. J lost 8 bases, V lost 1 base, and 8 bases had no gene match. There are 16 residues in the CDR3. CDR1 and CDR2 (germline): MDHEN, SYDVKM. Complete variable domain (other parts from reference TRBV28 and TRBJ1-1): DVKVTQSSRYLVKRTGEKVFLECVQDMDHENMFWYRQDPGLGLRLIYFSYDVKMKEKGDIPEGYSVSREKKERFSLILESASTNQTSMYLCASSLSGTGGDEEAFFGQGTRLTVV.

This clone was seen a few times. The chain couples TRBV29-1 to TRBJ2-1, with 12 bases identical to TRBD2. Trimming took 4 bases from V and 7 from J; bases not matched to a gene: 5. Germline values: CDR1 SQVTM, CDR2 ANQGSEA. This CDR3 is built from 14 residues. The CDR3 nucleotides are TGCAGCGTTGTGGCTAGCGGGAGGGGAAATGAGCAGTTCTTC. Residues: CSVVASGRGNEQFF.

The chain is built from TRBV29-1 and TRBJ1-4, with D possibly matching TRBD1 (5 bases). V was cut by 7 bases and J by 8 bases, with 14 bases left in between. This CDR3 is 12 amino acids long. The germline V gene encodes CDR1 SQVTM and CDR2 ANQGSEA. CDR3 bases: TGCAGCGGGGGGGGTCCGGGGGAAAAACTGTTTTTT. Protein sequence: CSGGGPGEKLFF. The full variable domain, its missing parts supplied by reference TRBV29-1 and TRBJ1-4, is SAVISQKPSRDICQRGTSLTIQCQVDSQVTMMFWYRQQPGQSLTLIATANQGSEATYESGFVIDKFPISRPNLTFSTLTVSNMSPEDSSIYLCSGGGPGEKLFFGSGTQLSVL.

The DNA for the CDR3 is TGTGCCAGCAGTGACTCGAGTCATGCGGGGGGGTCGACCAATGAGCAGTTCTTC. Translation: CASSDSSHAGGSTNEQFF. The rearrangement links TRBV6-4 to TRBJ2-1, with 9 bases that match TRBD2. The length of the CDR3 is 18 residues. Germline trimming cut 0 bases from V and 6 bases from J; bases unmatched to any gene: 12. Germline CDR1 MRHNA, CDR2 SNTAGT.

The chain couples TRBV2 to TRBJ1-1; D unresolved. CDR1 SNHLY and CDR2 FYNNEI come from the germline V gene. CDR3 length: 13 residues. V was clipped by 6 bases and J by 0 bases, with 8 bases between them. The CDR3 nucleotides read TGTGCCAGCAGGCAGAACCTGAACACTGAAGCTTTCTTT. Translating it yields CASRQNLNTEAFF.

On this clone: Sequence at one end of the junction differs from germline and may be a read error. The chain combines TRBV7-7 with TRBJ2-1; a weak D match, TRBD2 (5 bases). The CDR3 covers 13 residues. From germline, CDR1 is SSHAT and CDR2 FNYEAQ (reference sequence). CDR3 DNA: TGTGCTAGCAGCTTAGCGACGACTAATGAGCAGTTCTTC. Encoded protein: CASSLATTNEQFF.

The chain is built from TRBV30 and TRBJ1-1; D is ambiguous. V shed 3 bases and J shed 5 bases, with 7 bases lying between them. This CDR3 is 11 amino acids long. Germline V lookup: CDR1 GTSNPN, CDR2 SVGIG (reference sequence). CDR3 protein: CAWRRGTEAFF. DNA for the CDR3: TGTGCCTGGAGACGGGGAACTGAAGCTTTCTTT. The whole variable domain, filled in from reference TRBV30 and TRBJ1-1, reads SQTIHQWPATLVQPVGSPLSLECTVEGTSNPNLYWYRQAAGRGLQLLFYSVGIGQISSEVPQNLSASRPQDRQFILSSKKLLLSDSGFYLCAWRRGTEAFFGQGTRLTVV.

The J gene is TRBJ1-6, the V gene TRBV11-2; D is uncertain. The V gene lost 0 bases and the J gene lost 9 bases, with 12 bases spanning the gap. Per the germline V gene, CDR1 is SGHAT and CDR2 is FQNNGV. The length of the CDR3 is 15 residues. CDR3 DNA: TGTGCCAGCAGCTTAGAATCCCTTACATCTTCACCCCTCCACTTT. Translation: CASSLESLTSSPLHF.

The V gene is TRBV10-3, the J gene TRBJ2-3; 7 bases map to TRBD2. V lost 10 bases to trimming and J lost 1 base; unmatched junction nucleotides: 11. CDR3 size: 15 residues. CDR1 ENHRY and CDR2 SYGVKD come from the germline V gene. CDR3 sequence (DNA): TGTGCCAGCACCCCAGGGAGGGGTGGCACAGATACGCAGTATTTT. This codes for CASTPGRGGTDTQYF.

Written as DNA, the CDR3 is TGTGCCAGCAGTTTGAAATGGGGCACCACTCAGCCCCAGCATTTT. Residues: CASSLKWGTTQPQHF. The chain uses TRBV28 and TRBJ1-5; D might be TRBD1 (5 bases). Germline V gene lookup returns CDR1 MDHEN and CDR2 SYDVKM. Trimming removed 3 bases from V and 6 bases from J, with 15 bases in between. The CDR3 sequence is 15 residues long.

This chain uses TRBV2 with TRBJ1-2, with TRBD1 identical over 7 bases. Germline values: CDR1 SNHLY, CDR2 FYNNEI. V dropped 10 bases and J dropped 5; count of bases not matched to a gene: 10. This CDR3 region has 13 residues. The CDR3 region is CAIRGKGAYGYTF. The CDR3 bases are TGTGCCATCAGGGGGAAGGGGGCATATGGCTACACCTTC.

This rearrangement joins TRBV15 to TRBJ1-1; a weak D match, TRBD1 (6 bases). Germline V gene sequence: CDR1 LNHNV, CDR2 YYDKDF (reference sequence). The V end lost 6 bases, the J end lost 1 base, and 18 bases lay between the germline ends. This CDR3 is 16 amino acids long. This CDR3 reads CATSFPSVGGNTEAFF. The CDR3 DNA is TGTGCCACCAGTTTCCCTTCGGTAGGGGGGAACACTGAAGCTTTCTTT.

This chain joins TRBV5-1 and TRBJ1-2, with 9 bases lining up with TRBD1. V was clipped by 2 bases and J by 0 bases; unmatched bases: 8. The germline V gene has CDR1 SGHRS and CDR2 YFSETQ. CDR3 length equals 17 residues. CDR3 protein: CASSFRQGDASNYGYTF. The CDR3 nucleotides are TGCGCCAGCAGCTTTCGACAGGGGGACGCTTCTAACTATGGCTACACCTTC.